One and the same sample provided the 15 T cell receptor beta chains below, sequenced in a study of identifying expanded T cells in peripheral blood. Assay used: immunoSEQ multiplex PCR; TCRdb lists only in-frame clones, some missing. Among around 85,000 clones listed, around 89% were seen once. Sequenced: blood. All receptors come from a person aged 18 to 70 in good health.

The chain employs TRBV4-2 and TRBJ2-7; 9 positions match TRBD1. The length of the CDR3 is 14 residues. After removal of 4 bases from V and 6 bases from J, the junction contained 7 bases not matched to a gene. The germline gives CDR1 LGHNA, CDR2 YNFKEQ. The CDR3 here is CASSPGQGLGEQYF. CDR3 in DNA: TGTGCCAGCAGCCCGGGACAGGGTCTCGGCGAGCAGTACTTC.

The rearrangement uses TRBV6-6 and TRBJ2-2; D not resolved. V lost 7 bases and J lost 0, with 15 bases in between. CDR3 size: 16 residues. CDR1 MNHNY and CDR2 SVGAGI come from the germline V gene (reference sequence). The CDR3 nucleotides read TGTGCCAGCACGCCGAAGGGCAGGTCGAACACCGGGGAGCTGTTTTTT. It codes for CASTPKGRSNTGELFF.

The chain employs TRBV29-1 and TRBJ1-1, with D hard to call. This CDR3 contains 12 residues. Per the germline V gene, CDR1 is SQVTM and CDR2 is ANQGSEA. V dropped 2 bases and J dropped 2 bases, with 6 bases sitting between them. The chain's CDR3 is CSVEWGNTEAFF. The CDR3 nucleotides read TGCAGCGTTGAATGGGGAAACACTGAAGCTTTCTTT.

The rearrangement joins TRBV2 to TRBJ2-7; D unresolved. Germline V gene sequence: CDR1 SNHLY, CDR2 FYNNEI. The CDR3 loop spans 14 amino acids. V lost 7 bases and J lost 0, with 13 bases in between. The CDR3 here is CASNPILSSYEQYF. CDR3 DNA: TGTGCCAGCAATCCGATACTCAGCTCCTACGAGCAGTACTTC.

This clone has a single count. The gene calls are TRBV6-1 and TRBJ1-5; 9 nucleotides line up with TRBD1. The CDR3 is made up of 14 amino acids. The V segment lost 5 bases and the J segment 2 bases; nucleotides outside the gene matches: 1. Per germline, CDR1 MNHNS and CDR2 SASEGT. DNA for the CDR3: TGTGCCAGCAGTAGGGACAGGGGCAATCAGCCCCAGCATTTT. Protein sequence: CASSRDRGNQPQHF.

V usage is TRBV5-1 and J usage is TRBJ1-1, with D unresolved. Deletions cut 1 base from V and 1 base from J, with 14 bases between. CDR1 and CDR2 (germline): SGHRS, YFSETQ. CDR3 length: 16 residues. CDR3 loop: CASSLTGFFQNTEAFF. CDR3 DNA sequence: TGCGCCAGCAGCTTGACTGGCTTCTTTCAGAACACTGAAGCTTTCTTT.

This clone was seen just once. This sequence joins TRBV28 and TRBJ1-2, with a weak D call TRBD1 (5 bases). The CDR3 has 16 residues. V lost 5 bases, J lost 7 bases, and 23 bases lay in between. CDR1 and CDR2 from the germline V gene are MDHEN and SYDVKM. The CDR3 nucleotides are TGTGCCAGCAGTCCCGGAGGGGTTTTAGTTCGAAGTGGCTACACCTTC. This sequence encodes CASSPGGVLVRSGYTF.

This clone occurred once. The CDR3 sequence: CASSSRGVGEKLFF. The CDR3 DNA reads TGTGCCAGCAGCTCTAGGGGAGTTGGTGAAAAACTGTTTTTT. The rearrangement joins TRBV7-2 to TRBJ1-4, with D tentatively TRBD1 (5 bases). The CDR3 has 14 amino acids. Germline V gene sequence: CDR1 SGHTA, CDR2 FQGNSA. Trimming shortened V by 4 bases and J by 7 bases, and 13 bases separated the two germline ends. Full variable domain (missing parts from reference TRBV7-2 and TRBJ1-4): GAGVSQSPSNKVTEKGKDVELRCDPISGHTALYWYRQSLGQGLEFLIYFQGNSAPDKSGLPSDRFSAERTGGSVSTLTIQRTQQEDSAVYLCASSSRGVGEKLFFGSGTQLSVL.

In DNA form, the CDR3 reads TGTGCCAGCAGCCCCTGGGACAGGGGGCCGGTGCAGTACTTC. This encodes CASSPWDRGPVQYF. The V gene is TRBV14, the J gene TRBJ2-7; 12 bases match TRBD1. Germline V CDR1 and CDR2: SGHDN, FVKESK. With V trimmed by 4 bases and J by 9 bases, 7 bases remained unmatched. CDR3 size: 14 residues. Filled out from reference TRBV14 and TRBJ2-7, the complete variable domain reads EAGVTQFPSHSVIEKGQTVTLRCDPISGHDNLYWYRRVMGKEIKFLLHFVKESKQDESGMPNNRFLAERTGGTYSTLKVQPAELEDSGVYFCASSPWDRGPVQYFGPGTRLTVT.

The V call is TRBV6-6, the J call TRBJ2-3; D uncertain. Germline V gene sequence: CDR1 MNHNY, CDR2 SVGAGI (reference sequence). The CDR3 has 13 residues. V lost 3 bases and J 6 bases, leaving 10 bases between the germline ends. CDR3 in DNA: TGTGCCAGCAGTTATACCTTCCCCGATACGCAGTATTTT. This codes for CASSYTFPDTQYF.

The chain employs TRBV7-2 and TRBJ2-2; D is unclear. The V end lost 1 base, the J end lost 4 bases, and 1 base lay between the germline ends. CDR3 size: 12 residues. Per germline, CDR1 SGHTA and CDR2 FQGNSA. The CDR3 sequence is CASSLGTGELFF. The CDR3 region has the DNA TGTGCCAGCAGCTTAGGCACCGGGGAGCTGTTTTTT.

The gene calls are TRBV4-3 and TRBJ2-5; the D is unclear. The V and J ends lost 2 bases and 3 bases respectively, with 10 bases between them. This CDR3 comprises 14 residues. CDR1 is LGHNA, CDR2 YSLEER, per germline. The CDR3 loop is CASSQRLGEETQYF. As DNA, the CDR3 is TGCGCCAGCAGCCAACGCTTGGGCGAAGAGACCCAGTACTTC.

CDR3 in DNA: TGTGCCAGCAGCTTAACGCTCACAGATACGCAGTATTTT. Its protein is CASSLTLTDTQYF. The rearrangement joins TRBV5-8 to TRBJ2-3, with D uncertain. Trimming took 2 bases from V and 2 from J, leaving 6 bases between them. Germline V gene data show CDR1 as SGHTS and CDR2 as YDEGEE. The CDR3 is 13 amino acids.

The rearrangement uses TRBV5-4 and TRBJ2-2, with D possibly being TRBD2 (6 bases). Trimming stripped 5 bases from V and 4 bases from J, with 15 bases between. This CDR3 has 15 residues. Germline CDR1 SGHNT, CDR2 YYREEE (reference sequence). The CDR3 reads CASSPGTGVTGELFF. The CDR3 DNA reads TGTGCCAGCAGTCCCGGGACGGGGGTCACCGGGGAGCTGTTTTTT.

The J gene is TRBJ2-2, the V gene TRBV10-3; D remains unclear. The V and J ends lost 0 bases and 0 bases respectively, with 2 bases between them. Germline values: CDR1 ENHRY, CDR2 SYGVKD. This CDR3 has 14 residues. CDR3 sequence (DNA): TGTGCCATCAGTGAGTCAGCGAACACCGGGGAGCTGTTTTTT. This encodes CAISESANTGELFF.